This TCR beta chain was identified during a study of regulatory and conventional T cells in RAG deficiency. The study's findings and limits: Omenn syndrome and CID/AS patients had 85 to 100-fold fewer unique Treg TCR beta sequences, versus 9.5 to 10-fold elsewhere. Shannon entropy fell and Simpson indices rose in RAG-deficient patients. Sorted Omenn CD25-high CD127-low cells may not be bona fide Tregs.

Only one count was recorded for this clone. Its specificity is unknown. The data were produced by immunoSEQ multiplex PCR, yet TCRdb's version contains in-frame clones alone and is incomplete. The table includes fewer than 35,000 clones, more than 80% detected once. These sequences were also reported in another study, on regulatory T cells. That investigation notes: The PCR used 52 TRBV and 13 TRBJ primers.

The receptor comes from a human donor in good health. Specimen: CD8+ T cells sorted from blood.

In DNA form, the CDR3 reads TGCGCCAGCAGCTTGTTTCGGACTAGACACAATGAGCAGTTCTTC. It is translated as CASSLFRTRHNEQFF. The chain uses TRBV5-1 and TRBJ2-1, with 7 bases matching TRBD2. The CDR3 is made up of 15 amino acids. V gave up 1 base and J gave up 5 bases; unmatched junction bases: 6. Germline CDR1 SGHRS, CDR2 YFSETQ.